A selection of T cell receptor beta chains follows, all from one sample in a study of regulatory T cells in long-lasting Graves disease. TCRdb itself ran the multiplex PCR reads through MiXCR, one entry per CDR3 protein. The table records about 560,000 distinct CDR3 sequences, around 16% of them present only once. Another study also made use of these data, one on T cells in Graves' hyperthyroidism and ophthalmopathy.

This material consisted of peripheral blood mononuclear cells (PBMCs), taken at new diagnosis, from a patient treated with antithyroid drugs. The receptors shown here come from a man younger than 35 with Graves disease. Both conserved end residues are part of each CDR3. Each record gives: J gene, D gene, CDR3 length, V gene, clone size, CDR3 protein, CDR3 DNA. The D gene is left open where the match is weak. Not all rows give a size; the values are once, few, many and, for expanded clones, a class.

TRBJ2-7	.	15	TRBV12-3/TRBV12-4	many	CASTLFSGVRYEQYF	TGTGCCAGCACCCTATTCTCAGGGGTCCGATACGAGCAGTACTTC
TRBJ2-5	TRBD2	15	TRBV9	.	CASSVSSGSAETQYF	TGTGCCAGCAGCGTATCTAGCGGGAGCGCGGAGACCCAGTACTTC
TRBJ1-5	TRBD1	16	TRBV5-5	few	CASSPRGQGLGQPQHF	TGTGCCAGCAGCCCGCGGGGACAGGGATTAGGTCAGCCCCAGCATTTT
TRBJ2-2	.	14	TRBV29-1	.	CSFVSGFDTGELFF	TGCAGCTTTGTCAGTGGATTCGACACCGGGGAGCTGTTTTTT
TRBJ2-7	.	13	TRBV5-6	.	CASSLAWTYEQYF	TGTGCCAGCAGCTTGGCATGGACCTACGAGCAGTACTTC
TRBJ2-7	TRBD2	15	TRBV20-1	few	CSARLMGLARYEQYF	TGCAGTGCTAGGCTAATGGGACTAGCGCGCTACGAGCAGTACTTC
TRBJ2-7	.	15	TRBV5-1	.	CASSLDRLLRDEQYF	TGCGCCAGCAGCTTGGACCGGTTGTTAAGGGACGAGCAGTACTTC
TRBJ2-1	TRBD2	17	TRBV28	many	CASSSGLAGRGYNEQFF	TGTGCCAGCAGTTCGGGACTAGCGGGGAGGGGATACAATGAGCAGTTCTTC
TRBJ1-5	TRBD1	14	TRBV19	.	CASSPGQAPQPQHF	TGTGCCAGTAGCCCGGGACAGGCCCCCCAGCCCCAGCATTTT
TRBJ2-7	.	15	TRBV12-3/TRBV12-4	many	CASSFSSALLYEQYF	TGTGCCAGCAGTTTCTCTAGCGCCCTGCTCTACGAGCAGTACTTC
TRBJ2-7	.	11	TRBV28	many	CASSLRSEQYF	TGTGCCAGCAGTTTAAGGTCCGAGCAGTACTTC
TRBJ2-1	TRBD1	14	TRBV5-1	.	CASSGQGANNEQFF	TGCGCCAGCAGCGGACAGGGGGCTAACAATGAGCAGTTCTTC
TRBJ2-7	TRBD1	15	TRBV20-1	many	CSASQPGQGFYEQYF	TGCAGTGCTAGCCAACCGGGACAGGGATTCTACGAGCAGTACTTC
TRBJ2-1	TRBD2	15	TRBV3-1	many	CASRTGTSGSGEQFF	TGTGCCAGCAGGACCGGGACTAGCGGGTCGGGTGAGCAGTTCTTC
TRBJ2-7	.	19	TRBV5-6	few	CASSPLLSSEQGLRYEQYF	TGTGCCAGCAGCCCGCTACTCAGCAGCGAACAGGGCCTTCGCTACGAGCAGTACTTC
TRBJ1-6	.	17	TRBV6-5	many	CASSYPSDRIYNSPLHF	TGTGCCAGCAGTTATCCATCCGACAGGATCTATAATTCACCCCTCCACTTT
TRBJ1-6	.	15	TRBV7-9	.	CASSSPAGGNSPLHF	TGTGCCAGCAGCTCTCCGGCGGGGGGGAATTCACCCCTCCACTTT
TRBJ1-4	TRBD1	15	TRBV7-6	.	CASSSRQGFNEKLFF	TGTGCCAGCAGCTCCCGACAGGGGTTTAATGAAAAACTGTTTTTT
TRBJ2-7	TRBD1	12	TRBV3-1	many	CASSHDRGREYF	TGTGCCAGCAGCCACGACAGGGGACGAGAGTACTTC
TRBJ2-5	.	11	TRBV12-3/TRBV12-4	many	CASSVEATQYF	TGTGCCAGCAGTGTTGAAGCGACCCAGTACTTC
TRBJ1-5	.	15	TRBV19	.	CASSIKGSKYQPQHF	TGTGCCAGTAGTATAAAGGGCAGTAAGTATCAGCCCCAGCATTTT
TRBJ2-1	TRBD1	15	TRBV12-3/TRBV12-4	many	CASRATGGTYNEQFF	TGTGCCAGCAGGGCTACAGGGGGGACCTACAATGAGCAGTTCTTC
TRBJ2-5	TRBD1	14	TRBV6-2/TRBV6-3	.	CASSEDRVYETQYF	TGTGCCAGCAGTGAAGACAGGGTGTACGAGACCCAGTACTTC
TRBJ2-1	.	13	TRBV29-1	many	CSVRQININEQFF	TGCAGCGTCCGACAGATTAATATCAATGAGCAGTTCTTC
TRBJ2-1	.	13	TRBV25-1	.	CASSEPGFGEQFF	TGTGCCAGCAGTGAACCGGGGTTTGGTGAGCAGTTCTTC
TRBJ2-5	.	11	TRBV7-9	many	CANGVQETQYF	TGTGCCAACGGTGTCCAAGAGACCCAGTACTTC
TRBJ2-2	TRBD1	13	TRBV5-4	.	CASSVTGTGELFF	TGTGCCAGCAGCGTGACAGGGACCGGGGAGCTGTTTTTT
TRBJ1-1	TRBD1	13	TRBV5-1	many	CASSLGTGTEAFF	TGTGCCAGCAGCTTAGGGACAGGGACTGAAGCTTTCTTT
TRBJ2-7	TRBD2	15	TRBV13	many	CASSLVGRTRYEQYF	TGTGCCAGCAGCTTAGTCGGGAGGACCCGCTACGAGCAGTACTTC
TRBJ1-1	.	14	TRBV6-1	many	CASSEEWTGTEAFF	TGTGCCAGCAGTGAAGAATGGACCGGCACTGAAGCTTTCTTT
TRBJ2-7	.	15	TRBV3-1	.	CASSLLRFGGYEQYF	TGTGCCAGCAGCCTGCTGAGGTTCGGTGGATACGAGCAGTACTTC
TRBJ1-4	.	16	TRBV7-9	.	CASSSNGVPTNEKLFF	TGTGCCAGCAGCTCCAACGGAGTTCCAACTAATGAAAAACTGTTTTTT
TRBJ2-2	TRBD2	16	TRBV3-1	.	CASSQDIAGDTGELFF	TGTGCCAGCAGCCAAGATATAGCGGGAGACACCGGGGAGCTGTTTTTT
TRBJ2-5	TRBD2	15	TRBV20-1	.	CSASSGLATQETQYF	TGCAGTGCTAGTTCGGGACTAGCGACTCAAGAGACCCAGTACTTC
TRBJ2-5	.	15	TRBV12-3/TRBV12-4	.	CASSLEGQGKETQYF	TGTGCCAGCAGTTTAGAGGGTCAGGGAAAAGAGACCCAGTACTTC
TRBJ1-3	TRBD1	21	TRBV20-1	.	CSARAAPGQGRTQPSGNTIYF	TGCAGTGCTAGAGCCGCACCGGGACAGGGACGAACTCAACCCTCTGGAAACACCATATATTTT
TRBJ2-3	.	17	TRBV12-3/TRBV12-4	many	CASSASVTFHQLHTQYF	TGTGCCAGCAGTGCCTCGGTGACTTTCCACCAATTACATACGCAGTATTTT
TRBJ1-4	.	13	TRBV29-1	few	CSVDGGGPEKLFF	TGCAGCGTTGACGGCGGAGGTCCGGAAAAACTGTTTTTT
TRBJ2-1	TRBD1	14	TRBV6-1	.	CASFGDRGPNEQFF	TGTGCCAGCTTCGGGGACAGGGGGCCCAATGAGCAGTTCTTC
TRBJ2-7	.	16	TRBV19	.	CASSTYFTSSSYEQYF	TGTGCCAGTAGTACCTACTTCACATCCAGCTCCTACGAGCAGTACTTC
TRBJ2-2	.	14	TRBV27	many	CASSLSRGTGELFF	TGTGCCAGCAGTTTATCTAGGGGAACCGGGGAGCTGTTTTTT
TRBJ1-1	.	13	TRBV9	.	CASSADSNTEAFF	TGTGCCAGCAGCGCGGACAGTAACACTGAAGCTTTCTTT
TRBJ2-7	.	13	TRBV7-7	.	CASSVSSYNEQYF	TGTGCTAGCAGCGTCAGCTCCTACAATGAGCAGTACTTC
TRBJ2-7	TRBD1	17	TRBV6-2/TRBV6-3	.	CASIRSQGAVRRDEQYF	TGTGCCAGCATCAGGTCTCAGGGGGCCGTCCGTAGAGACGAGCAGTACTTC
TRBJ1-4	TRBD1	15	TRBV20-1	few	CSARDGQGSREKLFF	TGCAGTGCTAGAGATGGACAGGGGTCGCGTGAAAAACTGTTTTTT
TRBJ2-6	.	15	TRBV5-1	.	CASSLTISGANVLTF	TGCGCCAGCAGCTTGACTATCTCTGGGGCCAACGTCCTGACTTTC
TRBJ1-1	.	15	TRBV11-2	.	CASILQGSMNTEAFF	TGTGCCAGCATTTTGCAGGGTTCAATGAACACTGAAGCTTTCTTT
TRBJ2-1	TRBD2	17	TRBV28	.	CASSFVGREVRSEEQFF	TGTGCCAGCAGTTTTGTCGGGAGGGAAGTACGATCAGAAGAGCAGTTCTTC
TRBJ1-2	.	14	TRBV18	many	CASSPLGRDGGYTF	TGTGCCAGCTCACCACTCGGCAGGGATGGTGGCTACACCTTC
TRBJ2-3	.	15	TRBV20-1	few	CSPNGVGKSTDTQYF	TGCAGTCCCAACGGCGTGGGCAAATCCACAGATACGCAGTATTTT
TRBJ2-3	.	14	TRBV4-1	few	CASSWTRSTDTQYF	TGCGCCAGCAGCTGGACACGAAGCACAGATACGCAGTATTTT
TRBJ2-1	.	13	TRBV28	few	CASSLILGDEQFF	TGTGCCAGCAGCCTTATCCTTGGGGATGAGCAGTTCTTC
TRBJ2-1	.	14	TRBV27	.	CASSAYISYNEQFF	TGTGCCAGCAGTGCTTACATCTCCTACAATGAGCAGTTCTTC
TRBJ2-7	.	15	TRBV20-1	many	CSAREAGAGGGEQYF	TGCAGTGCTAGAGAGGCGGGGGCAGGGGGCGGCGAGCAGTACTTC
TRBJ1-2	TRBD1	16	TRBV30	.	CAWSATPTGGSIGYTF	TGTGCCTGGAGTGCAACCCCGACAGGGGGCTCGATTGGCTACACCTTC